These 28 T cell receptor beta chains came from one sample sequenced in a study of shared clonotypes between healthy human individuals (dated by TCRdb to about 2020). Receptor amplification or capture employed the immunoSEQ multiplex PCR assay. What TCRdb holds here is the immuneACCESS table cut down to in-frame rearrangements. Part of the clones is not present; checked against another copy, under half of the missing clones reflect an unresolved V gene, and the others are unexplained. Here the sample has some 470,000 clones; 75% to 85% occur a single time. Over 10% of the sample belongs to the ten largest clones. Sample: PBMCs. The receptor source for this set is a woman in her forties in good health. Some clones in this sample may be carry-over from other donors' samples.

The rearrangement joins TRBV27 to TRBJ2-1; 13 nucleotides match TRBD2. Germline V gene sequence: CDR1 MNHEY, CDR2 SMNVEV (reference sequence). This CDR3 comprises 17 residues. The trim removed 3 bases at V and 4 bases at J, leaving 6 bases unmatched. As DNA, the CDR3 is TGTGCCAGCAGTTTTCGGACTAGCGGGAGTAGGTACAATGAGCAGTTCTTC. Translated, it gives CASSFRTSGSRYNEQFF.

This clone was observed many times. J is TRBJ2-2 and V is TRBV28, with a weak D call TRBD1 (5 bases). From germline, CDR1 is MDHEN and CDR2 SYDVKM. The CDR3 is 20 residues long. With 4 bases removed from V and 1 base from J, the gap between germline ends came to 25 bases. The CDR3: CASSSGFKGWLLMNTGELFF. The CDR3 DNA sequence: TGTGCCAGCAGTTCCGGGTTTAAGGGGTGGCTATTGATGAACACCGGGGAGCTGTTTTTT. Full variable domain (outside the CDR3, taken from reference TRBV28 and TRBJ2-2): DVKVTQSSRYLVKRTGEKVFLECVQDMDHENMFWYRQDPGLGLRLIYFSYDVKMKEKGDIPEGYSVSREKKERFSLILESASTNQTSMYLCASSSGFKGWLLMNTGELFFGEGSRLTVL.

J is TRBJ2-7 and V is TRBV30; D not resolved. The ends were cut back, 1 base at V and 4 bases at J, with 8 bases in the middle. This CDR3 contains 12 residues. Germline CDR1 reads GTSNPN; CDR2 reads SVGIG (reference sequence). The DNA for the CDR3 is TGTGCCTGGAGTGGAGAGCGATACGAGCAGTACTTC. Protein sequence: CAWSGERYEQYF.

This clone was picked up a small number of times. The gene calls are TRBV14 and TRBJ1-2; the match to TRBD1 covers 7 bases. The V and J ends lost 1 base and 6 bases, in that order; junction bases with no gene match: 5. CDR3 length equals 14 residues. Germline CDR1 and CDR2: SGHDN and FVKESK. The CDR3 nucleotides are TGTGCCAGCAGCCAAGTACGACAGGGCGATGGCTACACCTTC. Amino acids: CASSQVRQGDGYTF.

This clone has only one observation. The rearrangement links TRBV27 to TRBJ2-1; the D gene is possibly TRBD1 (6 bases). The V end lost 1 base, the J end lost 1 base, and 11 bases lay between the germline ends. CDR1 and CDR2 from the germline V gene are MNHEY and SMNVEV (reference sequence). The CDR3 is 16 amino acids. CDR3 residues: CASSLWSRGSYNEQFF. DNA of the CDR3: TGTGCCAGCAGTTTATGGAGCAGGGGTTCCTACAATGAGCAGTTCTTC.

The chain couples TRBV29-1 to TRBJ2-7; TRBD2 matches at 10 bases. With V trimmed by 4 bases and J by 7 bases, 7 bases remained unmatched. Germline V gene lookup returns CDR1 SQVTM and CDR2 ANQGSEA. The length of the CDR3 is 13 residues. CDR3 bases: TGCAGCGTTGGAGCGGGAGGGCCTGGAGAGCAGTACTTC. This translates into CSVGAGGPGEQYF.

This clone appeared a few times. The gene calls are TRBV7-9 and TRBJ1-2; perhaps TRBD1 as D (6 bases). Germline values: CDR1 SEHNR, CDR2 FQNEAQ (reference sequence). The CDR3 has 15 residues. V lost 1 base, J lost 2 bases, and 11 bases lay in between. This CDR3 reads CASSLERQGNYGYTF. The CDR3 DNA is TGTGCCAGCAGCTTAGAGCGGCAGGGGAACTATGGCTACACCTTC.

This clone has just one count. The J gene is TRBJ2-1, the V gene TRBV7-3; 7 bases align to TRBD2. The CDR3 has 16 residues. With 2 bases clipped from V and 4 bases from J, the junction kept 8 bases outside the gene matches. The germline V gene encodes CDR1 SGHTA and CDR2 FQGTGA. The CDR3 is CASSLHRLADYNEQFF. The CDR3 nucleotides are TGTGCCAGCAGCTTACATCGGCTAGCGGATTACAATGAGCAGTTCTTC.

This clone occurred once. Possible read error: a much larger clone is one base away. CDR3 sequence: CASSPGLAGVAEQYF. For the CDR3, the DNA is TGCGCCAGCAGTCCGGGACTAGCGGGAGTTGCCGAGCAGTACTTC. The gene calls are TRBV10-1 and TRBJ2-7, with 14 bases that match TRBD2. Germline V CDR1 and CDR2: WNHNN, SYGVQD (reference sequence). The V segment lost 5 bases and the J segment 6 bases; nucleotides outside the gene matches: 6. The CDR3 sequence is 15 residues long.

There are a few counts of this clone. With a far larger clone one base away, a read error is the likely cause. The same CDR3 also results from other DNA sequences found in this sample. The V and J genes are TRBV2 and TRBJ1-5, with D hard to call. CDR1 and CDR2 (germline): SNHLY, FYNNEI. The CDR3 is 13 amino acids. Trimming took 7 bases from V and 0 from J, leaving 7 bases between them. This CDR3 reads CASKRDSNQPQHF. As DNA, the CDR3 is TGTGCCAGCAAACGGGATAGCAATCAGCCCCAGCATTTT.

Concerning this clone itself: A far larger clone lies a single base away; this is likely a read error. V usage is TRBV2 and J usage is TRBJ2-3, with 8 bases identical to TRBD2. CDR3 length: 18 amino acids. CDR1 is SNHLY, CDR2 FYNNEI, per germline. After removal of 4 bases from V and 0 bases from J, the junction contained 12 bases not matched to a gene. The CDR3 sequence is CASSGSTSGDSSTDTQYF. The CDR3 DNA sequence: TGTGCCAGCAGTGGCTCTACTAGCGGAGACTCTAGCACAGATACGCAGTATTTT.

The V call is TRBV18, the J call TRBJ1-1, with D hard to call. Germline CDR1 is KGHSH and CDR2 is LQKENI. V lost 8 bases to trimming and J lost 1 base, with 11 bases between them. The CDR3 runs to 13 residues. Here the CDR3 DNA reads TGTGCCAGCGGTAATGTCCAGAACACTGAAGCTTTCTTT. As protein: CASGNVQNTEAFF.

This chain joins TRBV9 and TRBJ1-1; D is undetermined. Germline CDR1 SGDLS, CDR2 YYNGEE. V lost 3 bases and J lost 0, with 6 bases in between. This CDR3 region has 13 residues. CDR3 protein: CASSGLMNTEAFF. CDR3 nucleotides: TGTGCCAGCAGCGGTTTGATGAACACTGAAGCTTTCTTT.

The genes are TRBV28 and TRBJ1-2; 9 nucleotides agree with TRBD1. Trimming removed 4 bases from V and 9 bases from J; junction bases left unmatched: 6. CDR3 size: 13 residues. The germline V gene has CDR1 MDHEN and CDR2 SYDVKM. In DNA, the CDR3 is TGTGCCAGCAGTTCGCACAGGGGGCTAAGCTACACCTTC. Translation: CASSSHRGLSYTF.

The chain couples TRBV7-2 to TRBJ2-3; TRBD2 matches 10 bases. In germline, CDR1 is SGHTA, CDR2 FQGNSA. The CDR3 is 18 residues long. Trimming took 5 bases from V and 4 from J; bases not matched to a gene: 15. The CDR3 protein is CASSHGGSGRAVADTQYF. The CDR3 coding sequence is TGTGCCAGCAGCCATGGGGGGAGCGGGAGGGCCGTAGCAGATACGCAGTATTTT.

This clone has a handful of counts. The rearrangement links TRBV12-5 to TRBJ2-5, with D maybe TRBD2 (6 bases). Germline CDR1 LGHNT, CDR2 FRNRAP. Trimming shortened V by 6 bases and J by 4 bases, and 12 bases separated the two germline ends. CDR3 length equals 13 residues. The CDR3 coding sequence is TGTGCTAGTGGCTCGGGACTGCGAGAGACCCAGTACTTC. Its translation is CASGSGLRETQYF.

This chain uses TRBV10-1 with TRBJ2-7; maybe TRBD1 (6 bases). V lost 6 bases and J lost 6, with 12 bases in between. CDR1 and CDR2 (germline): WNHNN, SYGVQD (reference sequence). The CDR3 has 12 amino acids. The CDR3 loop is CASRHTGTEQYF. The CDR3 region has the DNA TGCGCCAGCAGACACACAGGGACCGAGCAGTACTTC.

The genes are TRBV7-9 and TRBJ2-5; 10 bases agree with TRBD2. With V trimmed by 0 bases and J by 5 bases, 9 bases remained unmatched. This CDR3 region has 17 residues. Germline V lookup: CDR1 SEHNR, CDR2 FQNEAQ (reference sequence). The CDR3 coding sequence is TGTGCCAGCAGCTTAGCTCGTCTAGCGGGAGATCGGGAGACCCAGTACTTC. Translation gives CASSLARLAGDRETQYF.

The chain employs TRBV7-3 and TRBJ2-2; D gene uncertain. Trimming pared 5 bases from V and 5 bases from J, leaving 6 bases between. This CDR3 region has 12 residues. Looked up from germline, CDR1 is SGHTA and CDR2 is FQGTGA. The CDR3 sequence: CASSDWTGELFF. The CDR3 DNA sequence: TGTGCCAGCAGCGACTGGACCGGGGAGCTGTTTTTT.

This sequence joins TRBV19 and TRBJ2-6, with D unresolved. Germline V CDR1 and CDR2: LNHDA, SQIVND (reference sequence). The V and J ends lost 4 bases and 1 base respectively, with 14 bases between them. This CDR3 has 17 amino acids. The CDR3 region has the DNA TGTGCCAGTAGTAAGGCCGCGTGGGTATCTGGGGCCAACGTCCTGACTTTC. It specifies CASSKAAWVSGANVLTF.

The rearrangement links TRBV30 to TRBJ2-5; the match to TRBD1 covers 7 bases. The DNA end is a closer match to TRBJ2-7, so the J assignment may be wrong. CDR3 size: 12 residues. Germline V gene data show CDR1 as GTSNPN and CDR2 as SVGIG (reference sequence). CDR3 DNA sequence: TGTGCCTGGAGCGCGACAGGGAACGAGCAGTACTTC. Its translation: CAWSATGNEQYF.

The chain combines TRBV6-1 with TRBJ1-2; a possible D gene is TRBD1 (5 bases). Deletions cut 4 bases from V and 10 bases from J, with 10 bases between. The CDR3 has 11 residues. Germline loops: CDR1 MNHNS, CDR2 SASEGT. The CDR3 nucleotides read TGTGCCAGCAGTGCTAACAGGCACTACACCTTC. Encoded protein: CASSANRHYTF.

The V and J genes are TRBV7-9 and TRBJ2-1, with no clear D. The germline V gene encodes CDR1 SEHNR and CDR2 FQNEAQ (reference sequence). The CDR3 sequence is 12 residues long. Trimming left V 7 bases short and J 10 bases short, with 14 bases between. Here the CDR3 DNA reads TGTGCCAGCAACCCAGGACCGAGAGAGCAGTTCTTC. Its translation: CASNPGPREQFF.

The V gene is TRBV6-6, the J gene TRBJ1-5; D is ambiguous. V shed 6 bases and J shed 6 bases, with 9 bases lying between them. The CDR3 contains 12 residues. Germline V gives CDR1 MNHNY, CDR2 SVGAGI (reference sequence). CDR3 sequence reads: CASSPPLQPQHF. The CDR3 region has the DNA TGTGCCAGCAGCCCCCCCCTTCAGCCCCAGCATTTT.

V and J are TRBV28 and TRBJ1-2; no clear D. The V end was cut by 5 bases, the J end by 8 bases, with 12 bases between. The CDR3 runs to 12 residues. Germline CDR1 MDHEN, CDR2 SYDVKM. The CDR3 reads CASSRSGDGYTF. In nucleotides, the CDR3 is TGTGCCAGCAGTCGATCAGGTGACGGCTACACCTTC.

V usage is TRBV5-6 and J usage is TRBJ1-2; TRBD1 aligns across 9 bases. There are 16 residues in the CDR3. Germline V gene lookup returns CDR1 SGHDT and CDR2 YYEEEE. J was trimmed by 7 bases and V by 2 bases; bases with no gene match: 12. The CDR3, as DNA: TGTGCCAGCAGCTTACTCAGGACAGGGGTTGTTGGTGGCTACACCTTC. Residues: CASSLLRTGVVGGYTF.

The chain recombines TRBV6-4 with TRBJ2-5; 11 bases match TRBD2. The J segment lost 3 bases and the V segment lost 6 bases, leaving 6 bases of the junction unmatched. Germline CDR1 is MRHNA and CDR2 is SNTAGT. The CDR3 is made up of 15 amino acids. The DNA of the CDR3 is TGTGCCAGCAGCGGGACTAGCGGAGACAAAGAGACCCAGTACTTC. The encoded protein is CASSGTSGDKETQYF.

This rearrangement joins TRBV5-1 to TRBJ2-4; TRBD1 agrees at 7 bases. The CDR3 contains 16 residues. Germline V CDR1 and CDR2: SGHRS, YFSETQ. V trimming: 2 bases; J trimming: 1 base; junction bases outside the gene matches: 6. The CDR3, as DNA: TGCGCCAGCAGCTTCGGCAGGGGGAACGCCAAAAACATTCAGTACTTC. Translating gives CASSFGRGNAKNIQYF.